This T cell receptor (beta chain) was profiled in a study of vaccination and CD4 T cells after COVID-19. Study-level information: Convalescent study patients returned SARS-CoV-2 positive nasal swab PCR results, with several mild cases and one severe. Convalescent participants consisted of six males and four females, two being Hispanic.

V shed 6 bases, J shed 2 bases, and the junction held 7 bases outside the gene matches. The CDR3 is made up of 15 amino acids. CDR1 SEHNR and CDR2 FQNEAQ come from the germline V gene (reference sequence). Worth noting for this clonotype: Its antigen is not identified.

Treatment noted: roughly 10-day PBMC culture with coronavirus spike peptide pools or control peptides (ViraFEST assay). Recorded positive PCR dates fall between March and December 2020, preceding US Alpha, Beta and Delta variants. The assay that was used to sequence DNA from cultured CD4+ T cells was the Oncomine TCR Beta short-read assay. The template was genomic DNA from cultured CD4+ T cells. TCRdb processed the PCR reads anew with MiXCR; each CDR3 protein has one entry. This table has approximately 16,000 distinct CDR3 sequences, 26% appearing once. The clonotype comes from a human donor with COVID-19. Material for sequencing was cultured CD4+ T cells from blood. This chain joins TRBV7-9 and TRBJ2-5; TRBD1 matches 9 bases. In DNA form, the CDR3 reads TGTGCCAGCAGAACAAACAGGGGGCATCAAGAGACCCAGTACTTC. This encodes CASRTNRGHQETQYF.